This T cell receptor (beta chain) was retrieved from a study of CD8+CD57+ T cells in acquired aplastic anemia. Study background: Sorted CD4+ and CD8+ cells gave a mean 3.2 ug DNA, range roughly 0.18 to 30 ug. Broader study findings: A significant difference in CD8+ Simpson's diversity between patients and controls was not found. Almost 30 shared CD8+ CDR3s appeared highly expressed within patients' immunodominant clones.

Concerning this clonotype: The target antigen is unknown. The CDR3 does not close with the conserved phenylalanine or tryptophan, likely indicating a read error.

There are 15 residues in the CDR3. Trimming shortened V by 5 bases and J by 3 bases, and 16 bases separated the two germline ends. The germline CDR1 and CDR2 sequences are MNHEY and SMNVEV (reference sequence). Both TCR beta VDJ combination and CDR3 sequence profiling were carried out. Genomic DNA was the template for this profiling. Each CDR3 protein gets one entry after TCRdb re-called the reads with MiXCR. Among tens of thousands of distinct CDR3 sequences listed, under 50% were seen once. The chain uses TRBV27 and TRBJ1-2; D is possibly TRBD1 (6 bases). The sequenced material came from sorted CD4+, CD8+, or CD8+CD57+ T cells (not recorded which) from PBMCs. The sequence was obtained from a human donor in good health, serving as a control. CDR3: CASSPDRNPYYGYTL. The CDR3, as DNA: TGTGCCAGCAGTCCCGACAGGAACCCTTACTATGGCTACACCCTC.